Below, one TCR beta chain is given with its context. What it binds is not known. The record originates from a study of shared clonotypes between healthy human individuals. The authors divided CD4+ cells into CD45RA+ naive and CD45RA-negative memory subsets. The table came from immunoSEQ multiplex PCR; TCRdb's copy has only in-frame clones and leaves some out. The sample has over a million clones; roughly 95% are singletons. The CDR3 length is 16 residues. Trimming took off 0 bases at V and 0 bases at J, with 12 bases between the two ends. CDR1 is SGHRS and CDR2 is YFSETQ in the germline V gene. The study's findings and limits: It was the non-shared clonotypes that had lower generation probabilities than clonotypes shared by all four donors. The diversity represented, both genetic and in exposure history, was limited by few donors.

Input material: naive CD4+ T cells sorted from blood. The subset is: CD45RA+ positively selected. The TCR was taken from a man aged 25 to 40 in good health. The chain combines TRBV5-1 with TRBJ1-2, with unresolved D. The CDR3 spells CASSLDSLKTNYGYTF. The CDR3 DNA reads TGCGCCAGCAGCTTGGACAGCCTAAAAACTAACTATGGCTACACCTTC.